Sequencing of this T cell receptor beta chain was carried out in a study of response to subunit inactivated influenza vaccine. Whole-study findings and limits: Authors suggested that a seasonal influenza vaccination recruits few new T cells each time.

One entry per CDR3 protein results from TCRdb running MiXCR on the RT-PCR reads. The table includes hundreds of thousands of distinct CDR3 sequences, approximately 7.7% detected once. Comment on this clonotype: What it binds is not known.

Germline assignment: CDR1 MNHEY and CDR2 SVGEGT. The CDR3 runs to 11 residues. Between the trimmed V and J ends, which lost 8 bases and 3 bases, there was a span of 8 bases. The input for sequencing was PBMCs from blood, taken roughly 24 months after vaccination. This clonotype was sampled from a man between 50 and 75 years old who received an inactivated influenza vaccine. The chain recombines TRBV6-2 or TRBV6-3 with TRBJ2-7; D remains unclear. In DNA form, the CDR3 reads TGTGCCAGCCAACAGCTCTACGAGCAGTACTTC. Translated, it gives CASQQLYEQYF.